The 19 T cell receptor beta chains below come from one sample, sequenced in a study of memory CD4+ T cells and cytomegalovirus serostatus. Clones were read by immunoSEQ multiplex PCR, and TCRdb kept only the in-frame ones, dropping some. The sample includes about 73,000 clones, 78% of them seen just once. Single viable CD3+CD4+CD8-CD45RO+ cells were sorted as the memory CD4+ T cells. Sequenced material: memory CD4+ T cells from blood. These receptors all come from an adult in good health and CMV-seropositive.

The CDR3 here is CASSLSTSGGVNEQFF. The CDR3 DNA sequence: TGTGCCAGCAGTTTATCGACTAGCGGGGGGGTTAATGAGCAGTTCTTC. This sequence joins TRBV28 and TRBJ2-1, with 14 bases matching TRBD2. CDR3 length: 16 amino acids. V trimming: 1 base; J trimming: 7 bases; junction bases outside the gene matches: 3. Per germline, CDR1 MDHEN and CDR2 SYDVKM.

The genes are TRBV7-6 and TRBJ1-5, with D unresolved. This CDR3 has 15 residues. The V and J ends lost 0 bases and 2 bases respectively, with 8 bases between them. Germline-derived CDR1 and CDR2 are SGHVS and FNYEAQ. CDR3 nucleotides: TGTGCCAGCAGCTTAGCGGCTGGGGGCAATCAGCCCCAGCATTTT. Its protein product is CASSLAAGGNQPQHF.

The rearrangement uses TRBV19 and TRBJ1-5; D remains ambiguous. Looked up from germline, CDR1 is LNHDA and CDR2 is SQIVND (reference sequence). V lost 10 bases and J lost 4, with 14 bases in between. The CDR3 sequence is 13 residues long. The CDR3 sequence is CATSRDRNQPQHF. As DNA, the CDR3 is TGTGCCACCTCACGGGATCGTAATCAGCCCCAGCATTTT.

The genes are TRBV29-1 and TRBJ1-4; TRBD1 agrees at 7 bases. The germline V gene encodes CDR1 SQVTM and CDR2 ANQGSEA. V was pared by 5 bases and J by 5 bases, with 8 bases of the junction left unmatched. This CDR3 region has 14 residues. The CDR3 nucleotides are TGCAGCGTTACAGAGACAGGGAGGAATGAAAAACTGTTTTTT. It translates to CSVTETGRNEKLFF.

This chain links TRBV30 with TRBJ1-1; D is unresolved. V lost 3 bases, J lost 8 bases, and 16 bases lay in between. In germline, CDR1 is GTSNPN, CDR2 SVGIG (reference sequence). The CDR3 spans 13 residues. CDR3 amino acids: CAWRKGLALEAFF. Written as DNA, the CDR3 is TGTGCCTGGAGAAAGGGATTAGCTTTGGAAGCTTTCTTT.

The genes are TRBV9 and TRBJ2-2; D call uncertain. Looked up from germline, CDR1 is SGDLS and CDR2 is YYNGEE. With 3 bases removed from V and 6 bases from J, the gap between germline ends came to 6 bases. There are 12 residues in the CDR3. The CDR3 DNA reads TGTGCCAGCAGCGCCTATCCCGGGGAGCTGTTTTTT. It specifies CASSAYPGELFF.

The chain employs TRBV23-1 and TRBJ1-1, with D perhaps matching TRBD1 (5 bases). TRBV23-1 is sorted into the ORF group, with uncertain function. V dropped 4 bases and J dropped 4 bases, with 13 bases sitting between them. The CDR3 consists of 14 residues. CDR3 sequence: CASSLLRVPTEAFF. As DNA, the CDR3 is TGCGCCAGCAGTCTCCTCAGGGTCCCCACTGAAGCTTTCTTT.

This clone was detected only a few times. This chain joins TRBV27 and TRBJ1-1; unclear D gene. The CDR3 spans 14 residues. Germline V lookup: CDR1 MNHEY, CDR2 SMNVEV (reference sequence). Trimming removed 9 bases from V and 0 bases from J, with 14 bases in between. The CDR3 loop reads CASSDGFMNTEAFF. For the CDR3, the DNA is TGTGCCAGTTCGGACGGATTCATGAACACTGAAGCTTTCTTT.

The chain is built from TRBV18 and TRBJ1-5; 7 bases fit TRBD1. V lost 4 bases and J lost 4; bases outside the gene matches: 4. The CDR3 extends over 14 amino acids. Germline V CDR1 and CDR2: KGHSH, LQKENI. The CDR3 DNA is TGTGCCAGCTCACTGAGACAGGGTAATCAGCCCCAGCATTTT. Its protein product is CASSLRQGNQPQHF.

The V call is TRBV15, the J call TRBJ2-2, with 7 bases lining up with TRBD1. Unmatched junction bases numbered 6, after V lost 3 bases and J lost 8 bases. The CDR3 has 14 residues. Germline values: CDR1 LNHNV, CDR2 YYDKDF (reference sequence). The CDR3 loop reads CATSSDRVRGELFF. The CDR3, as DNA: TGTGCCACCAGCAGCGACAGGGTCAGGGGGGAGCTGTTTTTT. Full variable domain (outside the CDR3, taken from reference TRBV15 and TRBJ2-2): DAMVIQNPRYQVTQFGKPVTLSCSQTLNHNVMYWYQQKSSQAPKLLFHYYDKDFNNEADTPDNFQSRRPNTSFCFLDIRSPGLGDTAMYLCATSSDRVRGELFFGEGSRLTVL.

The CDR3 nucleotides are TGCAGCGCTACCGGGACAGCCTCCTACGAGCAGTACTTC. Amino acids: CSATGTASYEQYF. This rearrangement joins TRBV29-1 to TRBJ2-5; 7 nucleotides match TRBD1. The last part of the DNA fits TRBJ2-7 better; the J call may be wrong. The CDR3 contains 13 residues. Germline CDR1 is SQVTM and CDR2 is ANQGSEA.

The CDR3 DNA is TGCGCCAGCAGCGCTCAGGGAGATACGCAGTATTTT. This translates into CASSAQGDTQYF. The chain combines TRBV5-1 with TRBJ2-3, with TRBD1 as a possible D gene (5 bases). CDR3 length: 12 residues. The V gene's germline CDR1 is SGHRS and CDR2 YFSETQ. Trimming stripped 4 bases from V and 5 bases from J, with 8 bases between.

The chain combines TRBV6-5 with TRBJ1-1; 7 bases map to TRBD1. The germline gives CDR1 MNHEY, CDR2 SVGAGI. Losses at the gene ends were 6 bases for V and 5 bases for J; bases not matched to a gene: 9. CDR3 length: 14 residues. The DNA for the CDR3 is TGTGCCAGCAGCCCCCGACAGGGCTATACTGAAGCTTTCTTT. This translates into CASSPRQGYTEAFF.

This clone has only one observation. The V call is TRBV4-1, the J call TRBJ1-5; D gene unclear. Trimming took off 1 base at V and 6 bases at J, with 7 bases between the two ends. The CDR3 is 13 amino acids. Germline CDR1 reads MGHRA; CDR2 reads YSYEKL. For the CDR3, the DNA is TGCGCCAGCAGCCAAGCGCTCAGTCAGCCCCAGCATTTT. Its protein product is CASSQALSQPQHF.

This chain joins TRBV25-1 and TRBJ1-1; TRBD1 is a possible D gene (6 bases). CDR1 and CDR2 from the germline V gene are MGHDK and SYGVNS. The CDR3 consists of 14 residues. V lost 4 bases and J lost 4, with 13 bases in between. CDR3 nucleotides: TGTGCCAGCAGTGTACAGGGAAGGCGCACTGAAGCTTTCTTT. Translated: CASSVQGRRTEAFF.

The chain recombines TRBV5-5 with TRBJ1-1, with 9 bases that match TRBD1. The V segment lost 4 bases and the J segment 5 bases; nucleotides outside the gene matches: 9. The CDR3 sequence is 15 residues long. The germline V gene has CDR1 SGHKS and CDR2 YYEKEE (reference sequence). CDR3 sequence (DNA): TGTGCCAGCAGCACCCCGCGGGACAGGGATACTGAAGCTTTCTTT. Translation gives CASSTPRDRDTEAFF.

V and J are TRBV11-3 and TRBJ2-5; D uncertain. The CDR3 has 11 residues. V was pared by 5 bases and J by 1 base, with 2 bases between. CDR1 SGHNT and CDR2 YENEEA come from the germline V gene. CDR3 region: CASSTQETQYF. The CDR3 coding sequence is TGTGCCAGCAGCACCCAAGAGACCCAGTACTTC.

The chain combines TRBV7-2 with TRBJ1-5; TRBD1 aligns across 8 bases. The germline V gene has CDR1 SGHTA and CDR2 FQGNSA. V dropped 5 bases and J dropped 6; count of bases not matched to a gene: 3. The CDR3 is 13 residues long. The DNA of the CDR3 is TGTGCCAGCAGCGCAGGGGGCAGTCAGCCCCAGCATTTT. This translates into CASSAGGSQPQHF.

V is TRBV6-4 and J is TRBJ2-1, with a tentative D call TRBD1 (5 bases). The CDR3 covers 15 residues. The germline V gene encodes CDR1 MRHNA and CDR2 SNTAGT. V dropped 2 bases and J dropped 0 bases, with 8 bases sitting between them. The CDR3 bases are TGTGCCAGCAGTGACCAGGGAAGCTCCTACAATGAGCAGTTCTTC. Residues: CASSDQGSSYNEQFF.